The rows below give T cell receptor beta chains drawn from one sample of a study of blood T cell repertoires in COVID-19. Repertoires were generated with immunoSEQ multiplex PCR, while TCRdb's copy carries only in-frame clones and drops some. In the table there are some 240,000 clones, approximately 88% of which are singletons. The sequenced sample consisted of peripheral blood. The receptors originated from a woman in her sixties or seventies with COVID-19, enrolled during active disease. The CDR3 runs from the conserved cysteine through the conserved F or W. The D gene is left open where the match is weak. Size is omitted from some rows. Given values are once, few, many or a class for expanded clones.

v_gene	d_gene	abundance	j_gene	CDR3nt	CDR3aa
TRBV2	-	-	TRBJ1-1	TGTGCCAGCAGCTACCATGATGGTAGCACTGAAGCTTTCTTT	CASSYHDGSTEAFF
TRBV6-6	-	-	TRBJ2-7	-	CASSTSWGVPSYEQYF
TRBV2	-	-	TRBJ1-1	TGTGCCAGCAGCAGTGGACGGGCGGGATTTAACACTGAAGCTTTCTTT	CASSSGRAGFNTEAFF
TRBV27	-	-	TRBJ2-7	TGTGCCAGCAGTTTAGCGACAGGACCCTACGAGCAGTACTTC	CASSLATGPYEQYF
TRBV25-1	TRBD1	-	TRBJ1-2	TGTGCCAGCAGTGAATTAGGAGGGACAGGGGGCCTAGGCTACACCTTC	CASSELGGTGGLGYTF
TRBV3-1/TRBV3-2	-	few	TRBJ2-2	TGTGCCAGCAGCCCCACCGCCACAGGGCACACCGGGGAGCTGTTTTTT	CASSPTATGHTGELFF
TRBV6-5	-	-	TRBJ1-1	TGTGCCAGCATCCCCCCTTCTCCCCTCAACACTGAAGCTTTCTTT	CASIPPSPLNTEAFF
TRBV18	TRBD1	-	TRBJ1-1	TGTGCCAGCTCAACGACAGGGATGAACACTGAAGCTTTCTTT	CASSTTGMNTEAFF
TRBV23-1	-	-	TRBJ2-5	TGCGCCGCAACACGCAGGGGACCCCAAGAGACCCAGTACTTC	CAATRRGPQETQYF
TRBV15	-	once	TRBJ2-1	TGTGCCACCAGCCCTGCGGGCAGATACAATGAGCAGTTCTTC	CATSPAGRYNEQFF
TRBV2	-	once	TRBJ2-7	TGTGCCAGCAGGGGAACCACTAACCGGGAGCTAAACGAGCAGTACTTC	CASRGTTNRELNEQYF
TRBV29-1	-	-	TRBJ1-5	TGCAGCGCCGTACAGGGAGGGGGAAATCAGCCCCAGCATTTT	CSAVQGGGNQPQHF
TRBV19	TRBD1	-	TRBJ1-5	TGTGCCAGTAGTTTCGGACAGGATGGCAATCAGCCCCAGCATTTT	CASSFGQDGNQPQHF
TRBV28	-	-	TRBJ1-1	TGTGCCAGCAGTTTTATGGGGGCAGGCACTGAAGCTTTCTTT	CASSFMGAGTEAFF
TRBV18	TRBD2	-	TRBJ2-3	TGTGCCAGCTCACCGAGGAGCGGGAGTCCCCCAAAACGTGTAGATACGCAGTATTTT	CASSPRSGSPPKRVDTQYF
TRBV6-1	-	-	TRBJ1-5	TGTGCCAGCAGTGAAAAAAAGATAAGAGAGGGCGGAAATCAGCCCCAGCATTTT	CASSEKKIREGGNQPQHF
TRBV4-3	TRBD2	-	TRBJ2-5	TGCGCCAGCAGCCAAGGTGATAGCGGGAATAGGGAGACCCAGTACTTC	CASSQGDSGNRETQYF
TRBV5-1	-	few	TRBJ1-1	TGCGCCAGCAGCCCGGGCTCGGGGGTGGGCACTGAAGCTTTCTTT	CASSPGSGVGTEAFF
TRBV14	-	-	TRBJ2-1	TGTGCCAGCAGCCCCCCCGGACTTAACAATGAGCAGTTCTTC	CASSPPGLNNEQFF
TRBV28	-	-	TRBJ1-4	TGTGCCAGCAGCCCGTATGAAAAACTGTTTTTT	CASSPYEKLFF
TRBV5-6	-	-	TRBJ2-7	TGTGCCAGCAGCCCAATGGGGCTGACTAGTGTGACCTACGAGCAGTACTTC	CASSPMGLTSVTYEQYF
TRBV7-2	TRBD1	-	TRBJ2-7	TGTGCCAGCAGCCCCGGACAGGCGTTGGGGGAGCAGTACTTC	CASSPGQALGEQYF
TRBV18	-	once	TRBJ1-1	TGTGCCAGCTCACTGGGGACAATCGAAGCTTTCTTT	CASSLGTIEAFF
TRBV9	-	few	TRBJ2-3	TGTGCCAGCACCAAAGGGGGATTGCGGGTAGGCACAGATACGCAGTATTTT	CASTKGGLRVGTDTQYF
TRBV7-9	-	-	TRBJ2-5	TGTGCCAGCAGCTTAATCAGTCGCCAGAAACCTAGGGAGACCCAGTACTTC	CASSLISRQKPRETQYF
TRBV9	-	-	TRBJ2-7	TGTGCCAGCAGCGTAGAGGCGCGGTCACCCTACGAGCAGTACTTC	CASSVEARSPYEQYF
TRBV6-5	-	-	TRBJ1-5	TGTGCCAGCAGTTTCCCTAATCAGCCCCAGCATTTT	CASSFPNQPQHF
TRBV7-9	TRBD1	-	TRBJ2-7	TGTGCCAGCAGCTTGGGACAGGTTTACGAGCAGTACTTC	CASSLGQVYEQYF
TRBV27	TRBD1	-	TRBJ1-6	TGTGCCAGCAGTTGGACAGGGGATAATTCACCCCTCCACTTT	CASSWTGDNSPLHF
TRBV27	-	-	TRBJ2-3	TGTGCCAGCTCACGGGCAGCGGACCGCACAGATACGCAGTATTTT	CASSRAADRTDTQYF
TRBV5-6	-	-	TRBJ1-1	TGTGCCAGCAGCTTGACCTGGGAGGGGTCTGTCACTGAAGCTTTCTTT	CASSLTWEGSVTEAFF
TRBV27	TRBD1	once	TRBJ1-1	TGTGCCAGCAGTTTGGACAGGCGGGTGGAAGCTTTCTTT	CASSLDRRVEAFF
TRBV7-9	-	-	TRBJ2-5	TGTGCCAGCAGCTTAGTGTGGGGAGAAGACCTCCAAGAGACCCAGTACTTC	CASSLVWGEDLQETQYF
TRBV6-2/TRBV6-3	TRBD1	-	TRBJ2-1	TGTGCCAGCAGTTACTCCTGGGACAGCTCCTACAATGAGCAGTTCTTC	CASSYSWDSSYNEQFF
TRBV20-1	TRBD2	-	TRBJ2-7	TGCAGTGCTAGTAGAAGCGGGAGAGCCTACGAGCAGTACTTC	CSASRSGRAYEQYF
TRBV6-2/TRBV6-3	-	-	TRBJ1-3	TGTGCCAGCAGTTACCTGGGGCAAGGAAACACCATATATTTT	CASSYLGQGNTIYF
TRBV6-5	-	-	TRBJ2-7	TGTGCCAGCAAGACAGCCTACGAGCAGTACTTC	CASKTAYEQYF
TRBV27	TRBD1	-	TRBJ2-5	TGTGCCAGCAGTTTACAGGGGGCAGAGACCCAGTACTTC	CASSLQGAETQYF
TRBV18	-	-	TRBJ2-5	TGTGCCAGCTCACCAAATACAGATGGGGGGCAAGAGACCCAGTACTTC	CASSPNTDGGQETQYF
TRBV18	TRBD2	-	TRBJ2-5	TGTGCCAGCTCACCAAGGTCGTTAGCGGGAGTAGAGACCCAGTACTTC	CASSPRSLAGVETQYF
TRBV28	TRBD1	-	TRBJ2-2	TGTGCCAGCCGGGACAGGGCGGTCGGGGAGCTGTTTTTT	CASRDRAVGELFF
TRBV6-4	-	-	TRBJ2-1	TGTGCCAGCAGTGAAATAGCCCACACATACAATGAGCAGTTCTTC	CASSEIAHTYNEQFF
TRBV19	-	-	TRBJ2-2	TGTGCCAGTAGTATAGATCAGGGCAGGGTTGACACCGGGGAGCTGTTTTTT	CASSIDQGRVDTGELFF
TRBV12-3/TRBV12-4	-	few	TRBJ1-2	TGTGCCACCTCGCAACAGGGAGACTATGGCTACACCTTC	CATSQQGDYGYTF
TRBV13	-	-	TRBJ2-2	TGTGCCAGCAGCTTGTCAACTGGCGGGGAGCTGTTTTTT	CASSLSTGGELFF
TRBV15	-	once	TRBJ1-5	TGTGCCACCAGCAGAGCCCCGGATCAGCCCCAGCATTTT	CATSRAPDQPQHF
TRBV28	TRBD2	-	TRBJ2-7	TGTGCCAGTTCTAGCGGAGCGTACGAGCAGTACTTC	CASSSGAYEQYF
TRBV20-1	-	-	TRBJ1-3	TGCAGTGCTAGTAGGGGGGGGCCAAGGTCTGGAAACACCATATATTTT	CSASRGGPRSGNTIYF
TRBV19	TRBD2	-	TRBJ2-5	TGTGCCAGTAGTATAGCCGGACTAGCGGGGGGGTACCAAGAGACCCAGTACTTC	CASSIAGLAGGYQETQYF
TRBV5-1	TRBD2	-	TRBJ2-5	TGCGCCAGCAGCCTCGGACTAGCCCAAGAGACCCAGTACTTC	CASSLGLAQETQYF
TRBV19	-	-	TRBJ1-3	TGTGCCAGTAGTACGGTACTTACGGACACCATATATTTT	CASSTVLTDTIYF
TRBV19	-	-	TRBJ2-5	TGTGCCAGTAGTCCCTCGGAGTACCAAGAGACCCAGTACTTC	CASSPSEYQETQYF